These T cell receptor beta chains were read from a single sample in a study of CD8+ T cells in alopecia areata. Measured with immunoSEQ multiplex PCR; TCRdb has only the in-frame clones, and not every one. The sample shows fewer than 250,000 clones, around two fifths of them seen only once. The sequenced sample was CD4+ T cells sorted from blood, obtained at approximately week 37, from a patient treated with tofacitinib. The receptors here all came from a human donor with alopecia areata. Both conserved end residues are part of each CDR3. Fields, in order: J gene, clone size, D gene, CDR3 length, V gene, CDR3 DNA, CDR3 protein. A D gene is named only where the DNA matches it firmly. Clone sizes are given selectively: once, few, many, or a class where the clone is expanded.

>TRBJ2-3|NA|NA|14|TRBV29-1
TGCAGCGTTGATGCAGGGAGAGGCACAGATACGCAGTATTTT
CSVDAGRGTDTQYF
>TRBJ2-5|NA|TRBD1|15|TRBV27
TGTGCCAGCAGTTTAACCGGGACAGGGGTTGAGACCCAGTACTTC
CASSLTGTGVETQYF
>TRBJ2-6|few|NA|16|TRBV7-3
TGTGCCAGCAGCTTAACTGGGAGCTCTGGGGCCAACGTCCTGACTTTC
CASSLTGSSGANVLTF
>TRBJ2-5|once|NA|13|TRBV7-9
TGTGCCAGCAGCTTAAACCCCTCGGAGACCCAGTACTTC
CASSLNPSETQYF
>TRBJ2-1|NA|TRBD2|14|TRBV25-1
TGTGCCAGCAGTGGATTAGCGGGAGCCAATGAGCAGTTCTTC
CASSGLAGANEQFF
>TRBJ2-7|NA|TRBD2|14|TRBV5-4
TGTGCCAGCAGCGCGGGACTAGCGGAATACGAGCAGTACTTC
CASSAGLAEYEQYF
>TRBJ2-7|few|NA|15|TRBV21-1
TGTGCCAGCAGCAAAGAGGACAACTGCTCCTACGAGCAGTACTTC
CASSKEDNCSYEQYF
>TRBJ2-4|once|NA|14|TRBV29-1
TGCAGCGTTTTAGGACCACTAGCCAAAAACATTCAGTACTTC
CSVLGPLAKNIQYF
>TRBJ1-2|few|NA|15|TRBV6-5
TGTGCCAGCAGTTATTCTACTCCGGGACGGTATGGCTACACCTTC
CASSYSTPGRYGYTF
>TRBJ1-1|few|NA|15|TRBV27
TGTGCCAGCAGTTTATCGGAGGGTTTTCACACTGAAGCTTTCTTT
CASSLSEGFHTEAFF
>TRBJ1-1|few|NA|11|TRBV6-6
TGTGCCAGCAGTCCTACGGGGAAAGCTTTCTTT
CASSPTGKAFF
>TRBJ1-2|NA|TRBD1|16|TRBV7-3
TGTGCCAGCAGCCCATCGGACAGGGGCCTGGGCTATGGCTACACCTTC
CASSPSDRGLGYGYTF
>TRBJ2-1|NA|NA|15|TRBV5-1
TGCGCCAGCAGCTTGGCCACAAGCTCCTACAATGAGCAGTTCTTC
CASSLATSSYNEQFF
>TRBJ2-3|few|NA|14|TRBV2
TGTGCCATCCCCACCTCGCGAGCCACAGATACGCAGTATTTT
CAIPTSRATDTQYF
>TRBJ2-7|NA|NA|13|TRBV29-1
TGCAGCGTGACCGGCGTCCGGACCTACGAGCAGTACTTC
CSVTGVRTYEQYF
>TRBJ1-1|NA|NA|15|TRBV30
TGTGCCTGGAGGATCCCACTCCGGGCGGGAACTGAAGCTTTCTTT
CAWRIPLRAGTEAFF
>TRBJ1-2|NA|NA|14|TRBV4-3
TGCGCCAGCAGCCAAGAGGAGGGGGGATATGGCTACACCTTC
CASSQEEGGYGYTF
>TRBJ2-7|NA|TRBD2|13|TRBV7-7
TGTGCCAGCAGCTTAGTGTCTAGCGGAGAGCAGTACTTC
CASSLVSSGEQYF
>TRBJ1-5|NA|NA|14|TRBV10-3
TGTGCCATCAGTGAGTCGTCGGGCAATCAGCCCCAGCATTTT
CAISESSGNQPQHF